The clone carrying this T cell receptor (beta chain) was counted between two and nine times. Its antigen remains unknown. Germline assignment: CDR1 DFQATT and CDR2 SNEGSKA (reference sequence). Trimming shortened V by 3 bases and J by 7 bases, and 12 bases separated the two germline ends. The CDR3 totals 12 residues. The data are from a study of response to subunit inactivated influenza vaccine. Study outcomes and limitations: Authors suggested that a seasonal influenza vaccination recruits few new T cells each time.

One entry per CDR3 protein, called by TCRdb with MiXCR from the RT-PCR reads. The sample has roughly 630,000 distinct CDR3 sequences, 14% seen once. The sequence was obtained from a man in his fifties or sixties who received an inactivated influenza vaccine. The genes are TRBV20-1 and TRBJ1-1; tentatively, D is TRBD1 (5 bases). Here the sequenced sample was PBMCs from blood, taken about 14 days before vaccination. The CDR3 region has the DNA TGCAGTGCTAGGGGGGGACGGAGTGAAGCTTTCTTT. Its translation is CSARGGRSEAFF.